The 5 T cell receptor beta chains reported below all come from one sample, sequenced in a study of identical twins. TCRdb reanalysed the 5' RACE reads using MiXCR and keeps one entry per CDR3 protein. Found here are 1.5 million to 2 million distinct CDR3 sequences, less than 40% of them singletons; the top ten hold about 0.27%. The sequencing input was cord blood. These receptors all stem from a newborn girl in good health.

Only a few counts were recorded for this clonotype. The CDR3 region has the DNA TGTGCCAGCATCCGGGCAGGGACAGCTAACGAGCAGTACTTC. This gives the protein CASIRAGTANEQYF. The chain uses TRBV6-6 and TRBJ2-4; 7 positions match TRBD1. The DNA end lines up better with TRBJ2-7; the J call may be wrong. The CDR3 has 14 amino acids. The V gene's germline CDR1 is MNHNY and CDR2 SVGAGI (reference sequence).

This sequence joins TRBV28 and TRBJ2-1, with 10 positions matching TRBD1. Germline V gene sequence: CDR1 MDHEN, CDR2 SYDVKM. CDR3 length: 17 residues. Germline trimming cut 7 bases from V and 7 bases from J; bases unmatched to any gene: 16. The CDR3 DNA is TGTGCCAGCATCAATATCCGACAGGGGGCGACAAGGAATGAGCAGTTCTTC. Translation gives CASINIRQGATRNEQFF.

The V and J genes are TRBV28 and TRBJ1-5, with D possibly matching TRBD1 (5 bases). Trimming pared 6 bases from V and 5 bases from J, leaving 8 bases between. From germline, CDR1 is MDHEN and CDR2 SYDVKM. The CDR3 loop spans 12 amino acids. Here the CDR3 DNA reads TGTGCCAGCAGGGGGGGGTATCAGCCCCAGCATTTT. Translation: CASRGGYQPQHF. The full variable domain, rest sourced from reference TRBV28 and TRBJ1-5, is DVKVTQSSRYLVKRTGEKVFLECVQDMDHENMFWYRQDPGLGLRLIYFSYDVKMKEKGDIPEGYSVSREKKERFSLILESASTNQTSMYLCASRGGYQPQHFGDGTRLSIL.

In its sample, this clonotype was seen a few times. The chain has TRBV24-1 and TRBJ2-5, with 8 bases that match TRBD1. CDR3 length: 14 residues. Germline V gene lookup returns CDR1 KGHDR and CDR2 SFDVKD. J was trimmed by 11 bases and V by 3 bases; bases with no gene match: 10. As DNA, the CDR3 is TGTGCCACCAGTGATGGGACAGGCCACAATGAGCAGTACTTC. Translated: CATSDGTGHNEQYF.

In its sample, this clonotype was seen a few times. J is TRBJ2-7 and V is TRBV20-1; no clear D gene. Germline V lookup: CDR1 DFQATT, CDR2 SNEGSKA (reference sequence). The CDR3 runs to 14 residues. V was clipped by 5 bases and J by 3 bases, with 17 bases between them. CDR3 region: CSACGKLHYYEQYF. The CDR3 DNA sequence: TGCAGTGCTTGCGGTAAACTACACTACTACGAGCAGTACTTC.